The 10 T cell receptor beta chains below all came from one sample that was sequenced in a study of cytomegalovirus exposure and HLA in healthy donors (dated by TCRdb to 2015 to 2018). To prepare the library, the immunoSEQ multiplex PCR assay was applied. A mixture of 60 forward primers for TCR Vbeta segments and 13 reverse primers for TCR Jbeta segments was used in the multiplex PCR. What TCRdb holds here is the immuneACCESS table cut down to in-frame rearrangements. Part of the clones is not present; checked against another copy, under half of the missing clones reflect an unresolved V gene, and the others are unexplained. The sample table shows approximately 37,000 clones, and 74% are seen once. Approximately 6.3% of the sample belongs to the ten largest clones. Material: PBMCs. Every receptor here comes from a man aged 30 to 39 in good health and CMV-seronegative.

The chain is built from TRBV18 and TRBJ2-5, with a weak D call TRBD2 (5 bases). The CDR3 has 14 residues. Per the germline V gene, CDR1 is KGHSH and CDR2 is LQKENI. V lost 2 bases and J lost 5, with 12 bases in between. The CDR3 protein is CASSPTSGGETQYF. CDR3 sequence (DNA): TGTGCCAGCTCACCAACGTCTGGCGGGGAGACCCAGTACTTC.

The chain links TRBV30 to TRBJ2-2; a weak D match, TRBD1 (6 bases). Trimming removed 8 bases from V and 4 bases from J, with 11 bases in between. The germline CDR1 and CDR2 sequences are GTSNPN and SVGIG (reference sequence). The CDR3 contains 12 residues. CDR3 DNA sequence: TGTGCCGGATACAGGGTCACCGGGGAGCTGTTTTTT. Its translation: CAGYRVTGELFF.

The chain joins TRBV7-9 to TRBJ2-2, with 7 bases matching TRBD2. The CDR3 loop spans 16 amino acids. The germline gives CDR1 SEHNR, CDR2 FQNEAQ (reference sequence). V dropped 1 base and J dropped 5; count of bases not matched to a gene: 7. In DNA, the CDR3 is TGTGCCAGCAGCTTAGTCGGCGGGAGCGTTACCGGGGAGCTGTTTTTT. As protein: CASSLVGGSVTGELFF.

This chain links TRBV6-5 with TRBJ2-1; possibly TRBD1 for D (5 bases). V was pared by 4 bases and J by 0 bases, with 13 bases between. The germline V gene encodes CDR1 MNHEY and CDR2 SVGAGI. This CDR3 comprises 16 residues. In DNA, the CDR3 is TGTGCCAGCAGTTCCGAAACAGGAAACTCCTACAATGAGCAGTTCTTC. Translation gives CASSSETGNSYNEQFF.

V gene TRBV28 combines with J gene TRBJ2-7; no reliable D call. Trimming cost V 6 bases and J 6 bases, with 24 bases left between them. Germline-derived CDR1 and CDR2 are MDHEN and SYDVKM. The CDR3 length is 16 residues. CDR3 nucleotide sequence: TGTGCCAGCAGCCTATCCCCCCGGTCCCCCCTCACCGAGCAGTACTTC. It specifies CASSLSPRSPLTEQYF.

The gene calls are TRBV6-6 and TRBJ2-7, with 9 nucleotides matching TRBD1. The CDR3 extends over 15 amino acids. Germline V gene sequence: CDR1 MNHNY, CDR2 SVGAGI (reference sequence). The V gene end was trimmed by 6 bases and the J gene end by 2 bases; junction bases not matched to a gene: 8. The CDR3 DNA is TGTGCCAGCAGGATCCGGGACAGGGTCCCCTACGAGCAGTACTTC. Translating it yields CASRIRDRVPYEQYF.

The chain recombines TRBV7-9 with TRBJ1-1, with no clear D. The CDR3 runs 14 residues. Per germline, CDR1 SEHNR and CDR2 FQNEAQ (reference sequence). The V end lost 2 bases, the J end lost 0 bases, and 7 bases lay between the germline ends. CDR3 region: CASSLSQLNTEAFF. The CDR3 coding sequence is TGTGCCAGCAGCTTAAGTCAGTTGAACACTGAAGCTTTCTTT.

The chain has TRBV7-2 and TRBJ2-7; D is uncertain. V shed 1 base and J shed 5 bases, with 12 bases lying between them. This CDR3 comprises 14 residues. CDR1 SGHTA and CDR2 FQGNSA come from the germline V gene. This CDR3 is CASSLESAVNEQYF. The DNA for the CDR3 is TGTGCCAGCAGCTTAGAATCGGCGGTCAACGAGCAGTACTTC.

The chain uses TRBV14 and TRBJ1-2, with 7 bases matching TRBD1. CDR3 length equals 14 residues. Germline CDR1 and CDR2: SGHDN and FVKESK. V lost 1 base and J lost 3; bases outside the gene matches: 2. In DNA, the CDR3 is TGTGCCAGCAGCCAAGGGGACAGCTACTATGGCTACACCTTC. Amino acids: CASSQGDSYYGYTF.

CDR3 nucleotide sequence: TGTGCCAGCAGTTTACCAGGGAGGAGGGACGAGCAGTACTTC. Its protein product is CASSLPGRRDEQYF. The rearrangement uses TRBV28 and TRBJ2-5; D is possibly TRBD2 (6 bases). TRBJ2-7 matches the DNA end more closely, so the J call is doubtful. There are 14 residues in the CDR3. The germline V gene encodes CDR1 MDHEN and CDR2 SYDVKM.